One and the same sample provided the 5 T cell receptor beta chains below, sequenced in a study of shared clonotypes between healthy human individuals. Generated by immunoSEQ multiplex PCR, the TCRdb table keeps only in-frame clones and is missing some. This table holds about 600,000 clones, roughly 97% found once. Sequencing was done on a sample of naive CD4+ T cells sorted from blood. Subset here: CD45RA+ positively selected. These receptors were taken from a woman aged 25 to 39 in good health.

The rearrangement uses TRBV5-1 and TRBJ1-4, with 8 nucleotides matching TRBD1. From germline, CDR1 is SGHRS and CDR2 YFSETQ. This CDR3 has 16 amino acids. Trimming at V came to 4 bases and at J to 3 bases, leaving 8 bases not matched to a gene. The CDR3 reads CASSPDRGGSNEKLFF. CDR3 DNA sequence: TGCGCCAGCAGCCCCGACAGGGGTGGGTCTAATGAAAAACTGTTTTTT. Filled out from reference TRBV5-1 and TRBJ1-4, the complete variable domain reads KAGVTQTPRYLIKTRGQQVTLSCSPISGHRSVSWYQQTPGQGLQFLFEYFSETQRNKGNFPGRFSGRQFSNSRSEMNVSTLELGDSALYLCASSPDRGGSNEKLFFGSGTQLSVL.

The rearrangement joins TRBV5-1 to TRBJ2-5, with D possibly TRBD1 on 5 matching bases. The V end was cut by 5 bases, the J end by 2 bases, with 13 bases between. CDR1 is SGHRS, CDR2 YFSETQ, per germline. There are 14 residues in the CDR3. CDR3 sequence (DNA): TGCGCCAGCAGTAGATTGACAGATCAAGAGACCCAGTACTTC. Amino acids: CASSRLTDQETQYF. Drawing the rest from reference TRBV5-1 and TRBJ2-5, the complete variable domain is KAGVTQTPRYLIKTRGQQVTLSCSPISGHRSVSWYQQTPGQGLQFLFEYFSETQRNKGNFPGRFSGRQFSNSRSEMNVSTLELGDSALYLCASSRLTDQETQYFGPGTRLLVL.

The chain recombines TRBV28 with TRBJ2-2; 8 bases fit TRBD1. The CDR3 length is 15 residues. Germline CDR1 and CDR2: MDHEN and SYDVKM. Unmatched junction bases numbered 4, after V lost 2 bases and J lost 5 bases. The CDR3 protein is CASSLTDRGTGELFF. DNA of the CDR3: TGTGCCAGCAGTTTAACCGACAGGGGTACCGGGGAGCTGTTTTTT.

The V call is TRBV5-6, the J call TRBJ2-7, with a tentative D call TRBD1 (5 bases). V lost 2 bases and J 2 bases, leaving 14 bases between the germline ends. There are 15 residues in the CDR3. Germline assignment: CDR1 SGHDT and CDR2 YYEEEE. CDR3 protein: CASSLRGTATYEQYF. CDR3 DNA: TGTGCCAGCAGCTTAAGGGGAACGGCCACCTACGAGCAGTACTTC.

The CDR3: CAISESLGNQPQHF. In DNA form, the CDR3 reads TGTGCCATCAGTGAGTCGCTCGGAAATCAGCCCCAGCATTTT. The gene calls are TRBV10-3 and TRBJ1-5, with D unresolved. V was trimmed by 0 bases and J by 4 bases, leaving 7 bases between them. This CDR3 has 14 amino acids. Germline CDR1 and CDR2: ENHRY and SYGVKD.